The present T cell receptor (beta chain) was sequenced within a study of blood T cell repertoires in COVID-19. Overall study context: Spain, Italy and the United States supplied samples that represented acute and convalescent COVID-19. The analysed material was cDNA or gDNA that came from T cells, B-cell-depleted T cells, or PBMCs.

Trimming at V came to 7 bases and at J to 7 bases, leaving 4 bases not matched to a gene. There are 13 residues in the CDR3. Germline lookup yields CDR1 MDHEN and CDR2 SYDVKM. In the authors' workflow: Reference gene primer amplification in the assay estimated nucleated cell counts. The protocol was immunoSEQ multiplex PCR, while the TCRdb copy is restricted to in-frame clones and leaves out a portion. From that table come the V and J calls and clone size; the DNA was used to work out D and trimming. Among 130,000 to 150,000 clones listed, around 82% were seen once. This clonotype was obtained from a man in his sixties with active or convalescent COVID-19. This chain uses TRBV28 with TRBJ1-6, with 7 bases aligning to TRBD1. Specimen: peripheral blood. The CDR3 region is CASIDRDNSPLHF. In DNA form, the CDR3 reads TGTGCCAGCATCGACAGGGACAATTCACCCCTCCACTTT.